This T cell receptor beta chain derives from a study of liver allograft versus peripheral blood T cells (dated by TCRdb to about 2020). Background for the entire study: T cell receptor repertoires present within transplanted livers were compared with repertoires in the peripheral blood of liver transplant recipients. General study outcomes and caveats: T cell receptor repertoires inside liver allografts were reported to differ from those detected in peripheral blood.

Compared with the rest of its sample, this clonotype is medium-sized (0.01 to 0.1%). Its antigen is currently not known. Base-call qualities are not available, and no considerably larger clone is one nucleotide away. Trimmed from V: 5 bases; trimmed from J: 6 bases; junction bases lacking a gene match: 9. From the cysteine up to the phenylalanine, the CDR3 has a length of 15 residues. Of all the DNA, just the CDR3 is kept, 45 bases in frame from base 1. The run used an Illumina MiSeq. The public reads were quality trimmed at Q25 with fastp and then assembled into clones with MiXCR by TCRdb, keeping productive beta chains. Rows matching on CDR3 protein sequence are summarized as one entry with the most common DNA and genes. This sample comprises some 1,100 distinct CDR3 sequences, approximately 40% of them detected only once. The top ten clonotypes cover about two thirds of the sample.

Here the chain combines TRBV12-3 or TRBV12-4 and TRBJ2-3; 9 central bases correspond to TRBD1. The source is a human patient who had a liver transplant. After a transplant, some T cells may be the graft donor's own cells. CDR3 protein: CASSTMTGGTDTQYF. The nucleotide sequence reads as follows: TGTGCCAGCAGTACAATGACAGGGGGGACGGATACGCAGTATTTT.